This entry concerns a single TCR beta chain. This sample was included in a study of blood T cell repertoires in COVID-19. Study summary: PBMCs, B-cell-depleted T cells, or T cells provided the cDNA or gDNA that made up the material.

Generated by immunoSEQ multiplex PCR, the TCRdb table keeps only in-frame clones and is missing some. This table has 120,000 or so clones, around four fifths appearing once. Sequenced material: peripheral blood. This TCR was recovered from a man aged 55-75 years with acute or convalescent COVID-19.

The CDR3 reads CASSLVGADTQYF. The CDR3 nucleotides read TGCGCCAGCAGCTTGGTGGGCGCAGATACGCAGTATTTT. The rearrangement links TRBV5-1 to TRBJ2-3; D gene unclear. The CDR3 totals 13 residues. Germline lookup yields CDR1 SGHRS and CDR2 YFSETQ. Trimming removed 0 bases from V and 4 bases from J, with 6 bases in between.